This T cell receptor beta chain was captured in a study of blood T cell repertoires in COVID-19. About the study: T cells, B-cell-depleted T cells, or PBMCs supplied cDNA or gDNA.

TCRdb keeps only in-frame clones here, not all; method: immunoSEQ multiplex PCR. The data show roughly 160,000 clones, around 80% seen once. There are 13 residues in the CDR3. Germline V gene sequence: CDR1 GTSNPN, CDR2 SVGIG (reference sequence). The V end was cut by 5 bases, the J end by 1 base, with 6 bases between. This TCR came from a woman in her 70s who had recovered from COVID-19. The V and J genes are TRBV30 and TRBJ2-6; D is unclear. Sequencing used peripheral blood. In nucleotides, the CDR3 is TGTGCCTGGCAAGCTTCTGGGGCCAACGTCCTGACTTTC. Its translation is CAWQASGANVLTF. The whole variable domain, remainder taken from reference TRBV30 and TRBJ2-6, is SQTIHQWPATLVQPVGSPLSLECTVEGTSNPNLYWYRQAAGRGLQLLFYSVGIGQISSEVPQNLSASRPQDRQFILSSKKLLLSDSGFYLCAWQASGANVLTFGAGSRLTVL.